A selection of T cell receptor beta chains follows, all from one sample in a study of T cell responses to AZD1222 COVID-19 vaccine. Libraries were prepared by immunoSEQ multiplex PCR; TCRdb keeps only in-frame clonotypes and omits some of them. This table holds more than 150,000 clones, around 90% found once. This sample comprised peripheral blood, obtained 28 days after the second AZD1222 dose. The receptor source for this set is an adult who received the AZD1222 COVID-19 vaccine. Each CDR3 is given with its conserved first and last residue. The order of the fields is CDR3 length, D gene, clone size, J gene, V gene, CDR3 protein, CDR3 DNA. D genes are given only for firm matches. Some rows have no size entry. The others give once, few or many, or a class for an expanded clone.

14	-	-	TRBJ2-1	TRBV24-1	CATSLTGTHNEQFF	TGTGCCACCAGCTTGACAGGCACCCACAATGAGCAGTTCTTC
13	-	-	TRBJ1-6	TRBV30	CACSGQYNSPLHF	TGTGCCTGTAGTGGACAGTATAATTCACCCCTCCACTTT
14	-	-	TRBJ1-1	TRBV6-2/TRBV6-3	CASSPPWGGGEAFF	TGTGCCAGCAGTCCCCCATGGGGAGGGGGTGAAGCTTTCTTT
14	TRBD1	few	TRBJ1-2	TRBV2	CASRPGQGLYGYTF	TGTGCCAGCAGACCGGGACAGGGTCTCTATGGCTACACCTTC
16	TRBD2	-	TRBJ2-1	TRBV27	CASRGGTSGSGNEQFF	TGTGCCAGCAGGGGGGGGACTAGCGGGAGTGGGAATGAGCAGTTCTTC
15	TRBD1	-	TRBJ2-5	TRBV4-1	CASSPLGQVKETQYF	TGCGCCAGCAGCCCCCTCGGACAGGTAAAAGAGACCCAGTACTTC
15	-	-	TRBJ2-7	TRBV3-1/TRBV3-2	CASSPSGQVTYEQYF	TGTGCCAGCAGCCCATCCGGGCAGGTCACCTACGAGCAGTACTTC
11	-	once	TRBJ1-1	TRBV28	CASSLESVAFF	TGTGCCAGCAGTTTAGAGAGTGTAGCTTTCTTT
15	-	-	TRBJ1-1	TRBV30	CACPQQGKQSTEAFF	TGTGCCTGCCCCCAGCAGGGAAAGCAGAGCACTGAAGCTTTCTTT
17	TRBD1	-	TRBJ1-2	TRBV5-8	CASSLVPGTGDAYGYTF	TGTGCCAGCAGCTTGGTTCCCGGGACAGGAGACGCCTATGGCTACACCTTC
14	-	-	TRBJ2-7	TRBV30	CAWSVSASSYEQYF	TGTGCCTGGAGTGTATCGGCCAGCTCCTACGAGCAGTACTTC
15	TRBD1	-	TRBJ1-2	TRBV3-1/TRBV3-2	CASSQGQGANYGYTF	TGTGCCAGCAGCCAAGGTCAGGGGGCTAACTATGGCTACACCTTC
13	-	-	TRBJ1-3	TRBV30	CAWSVGQGNTIYF	TGTGCCTGGAGTGTAGGACAGGGAAACACCATATATTTT
15	-	-	TRBJ2-2	TRBV7-3	CASSGGPGNTGELFF	TGTGCCAGCAGTGGGGGGCCAGGGAACACCGGGGAGCTGTTTTTT
15	-	-	TRBJ2-7	TRBV21-1	CASSRRRDRSYEQYF	TGTGCCAGCAGCAGGAGGCGAGACCGGTCCTACGAGCAGTACTTC
15	TRBD1	-	TRBJ2-2	TRBV30	CAWTLGQTNTGELFF	TGTGCCTGGACCCTGGGACAGACGAACACCGGGGAGCTGTTTTTT
16	TRBD1	-	TRBJ1-1	TRBV10-3	CAISRRDRGMNTEAFF	TGTGCCATCAGTCGGCGGGACAGGGGTATGAACACTGAAGCTTTCTTT
13	TRBD1	-	TRBJ1-2	TRBV19	CASSLDRNYGYTF	TGTGCCAGTAGTCTGGACAGGAACTATGGCTACACCTTC
13	-	-	TRBJ1-1	TRBV7-3	CASMAGMNTEAFF	TGTGCCAGCATGGCGGGGATGAACACTGAAGCTTTCTTT
15	-	-	TRBJ1-5	TRBV19	CASSIAWISNQPQHF	TGTGCCAGTAGTATAGCGTGGATTAGCAATCAGCCCCAGCATTTT
12	-	-	TRBJ2-7	TRBV10-3	CAISADGGEQYF	TGTGCCATCAGTGCGGATGGGGGCGAGCAGTACTTC
15	TRBD2	-	TRBJ2-2	TRBV25-1	CACWGRREGTGELFF	TGTGCCTGCTGGGGGAGGCGGGAGGGAACCGGGGAGCTGTTTTTT
15	-	-	TRBJ1-3	TRBV7-7	CASSLDGSPGNTIYF	TGTGCTAGCAGCTTAGATGGCAGCCCAGGAAACACCATATATTTT
18	TRBD1	-	TRBJ1-2	TRBV6-6	CASSPGTGSQGLGYGYTF	TGTGCCAGCAGTCCCGGGACAGGGTCCCAGGGGTTAGGCTATGGCTACACCTTC
15	-	-	TRBJ2-7	TRBV7-8	CASSLDVRLSYEQYF	TGTGCCAGCAGCTTAGACGTCAGGTTGTCCTACGAGCAGTACTTC
15	TRBD1	-	TRBJ1-2	TRBV11-2	CASSLGATGRYGYTF	TGTGCCAGCAGCTTAGGAGCGACAGGGCGCTATGGCTACACCTTC
16	-	-	TRBJ2-1	TRBV7-2	CASSSRLGVTSNEQFF	TGTGCCAGCAGTTCCCGCCTCGGAGTAACGTCCAATGAGCAGTTCTTC
14	TRBD1	-	TRBJ2-7	TRBV6-5	CASSWATGGGEQYF	TGTGCCAGCAGTTGGGCGACAGGGGGCGGCGAGCAGTACTTC
14	TRBD2	-	TRBJ2-7	TRBV6-5	CASSYYGGGAEQYF	TGTGCCAGCAGTTACTACGGCGGGGGGGCCGAGCAGTACTTC
15	-	-	TRBJ2-7	TRBV15	CATSRADSSSYEQYF	TGTGCCACCAGCAGAGCCGACTCGAGCTCCTACGAGCAGTACTTC
15	-	once	TRBJ1-1	TRBV19	CASSFQGRLNTEAFF	TGTGCCAGTAGTTTCCAGGGACGATTGAACACTGAAGCTTTCTTT
14	TRBD1	-	TRBJ2-7	TRBV30	CAWEEGQGFYEQYF	TGTGCCTGGGAGGAGGGACAGGGTTTCTACGAGCAGTACTTC
14	TRBD1	once	TRBJ2-5	TRBV5-1	CASSHGTAKETQYF	TGCGCCAGCAGCCACGGGACAGCCAAAGAGACCCAGTACTTC
15	TRBD1	few	TRBJ2-1	TRBV6-4	CASSDSNGQGNEQFF	TGTGCCAGCAGTGACTCGAATGGACAGGGCAATGAGCAGTTCTTC
13	-	-	TRBJ1-1	TRBV10-3	CAISWTGNTEAFF	TGTGCCATCAGTTGGACCGGGAACACTGAAGCTTTCTTT
14	-	-	TRBJ1-1	TRBV6-2/TRBV6-3	CASSYAGDDTEAFF	TGTGCCAGCAGTTACGCAGGGGATGACACTGAAGCTTTCTTT
13	TRBD2	-	TRBJ2-5	TRBV6-5	CASRPLARETQYF	TGTGCCAGCAGACCACTAGCGCGGGAGACCCAGTACTTC